Listed here are 19 T cell receptor beta chains from one sample, sequenced in a study of regulatory T cells in long-lasting Graves disease. Regarding time point: newly diagnosed GD, antithyroid drugs for less than 3 months. Researchers made the TCR library from RNA that was extracted from PBMCs. HTBI primers from iRepertoire and Arm-PCR of CDR3 regions yielded the TCR beta libraries. TCRdb recomputed calls from the multiplex PCR reads with MiXCR, one row per CDR3 protein. The sample has a few hundred thousand distinct CDR3 sequences, 10% to 15% seen once; the top ten hold about 20%. These data were also reused for a study on T cells in Graves' hyperthyroidism and ophthalmopathy.

This specimen was peripheral blood mononuclear cells (PBMCs), taken at new diagnosis, from a patient treated with antithyroid drugs. The source of these receptors is a woman aged 18-29 years with Graves disease.

V is TRBV24-1 and J is TRBJ2-1; TRBD1 is a possible D gene (6 bases). The CDR3 covers 17 residues. Per the germline V gene, CDR1 is KGHDR and CDR2 is SFDVKD. With 3 bases removed from V and 4 bases from J, the gap between germline ends came to 18 bases. The CDR3, as DNA: TGTGCCACCAGTGATACGACCGGGACAAGAGCGTACAATGAGCAGTTCTTC. Protein sequence: CATSDTTGTRAYNEQFF.

This clonotype was picked up many times. The rearrangement joins TRBV5-1 to TRBJ2-1; possible D gene TRBD1, 6 bases. The CDR3 is made up of 14 amino acids. The germline V gene has CDR1 SGHRS and CDR2 YFSETQ. V was clipped by 3 bases and J by 7 bases, with 14 bases between them. CDR3 residues: CASSSPIQGNEQFF. The CDR3 region has the DNA TGCGCCAGCAGCTCACCTATACAGGGAAATGAGCAGTTCTTC.

This clonotype occurred many times. V usage is TRBV3-1 and J usage is TRBJ2-2, with TRBD1 identical over 9 bases. Trimming removed 1 base from V and 6 bases from J; junction bases left unmatched: 3. The CDR3 is 15 amino acids. CDR1 is LGHDT and CDR2 is YNNKEL in the germline V gene (reference sequence). The CDR3 spells CASSQGTGEAGELFF. For the CDR3, the DNA is TGTGCCAGCAGCCAAGGGACAGGGGAGGCCGGGGAGCTGTTTTTT. Looking up the rest from reference TRBV3-1 and TRBJ2-2 gives the full variable domain: DTAVSQTPKYLVTQMGNDKSIKCEQNLGHDTMYWYKQDSKKFLKIMFSYNNKELIINETVPNRFSPKSPDKAHLNLHINSLELGDSAVYFCASSQGTGEAGELFFGEGSRLTVL.

This clonotype showed up just a few times. The chain couples TRBV10-3 to TRBJ2-3; D gene ambiguous. Germline V lookup: CDR1 ENHRY, CDR2 SYGVKD. V lost 2 bases, J lost 4 bases, and 4 bases lay in between. The CDR3 is 12 amino acids. The CDR3 bases are TGTGCCATCAGTGAGGAGGCAGATACGCAGTATTTT. Its protein product is CAISEEADTQYF.

This clonotype was seen more than once but under ten times. This chain uses TRBV7-6 with TRBJ2-1; 8 bases align to TRBD2. Looked up from germline, CDR1 is SGHVS and CDR2 is FNYEAQ. V lost 2 bases to trimming and J lost 3 bases; unmatched junction nucleotides: 15. The CDR3 extends over 19 amino acids. The DNA of the CDR3 is TGTGCCAGCAGCTTAATCCCAGCGGGAGCCCTTCGGGGCTACAATGAGCAGTTCTTC. The encoded protein is CASSLIPAGALRGYNEQFF.

About this clonotype itself: A much larger clone lies a single base off, so this may be a read error. This chain joins TRBV6-4 and TRBJ2-7; the D is unclear. V lost 7 bases and J 7 bases, leaving 11 bases between the germline ends. Germline CDR1 is MRHNA and CDR2 is SNTAGT. The CDR3 length is 11 residues. The CDR3 sequence is CASNSYNEQYF. The CDR3 DNA follows: TGTGCCAGCAACTCCTACAATGAGCAGTACTTC.

This chain connects TRBV18 to TRBJ1-1; 8 bases agree with TRBD1. Germline V gene lookup returns CDR1 KGHSH and CDR2 LQKENI. The CDR3 sequence is 14 residues long. V was pared by 5 bases and J by 1 base, with 3 bases of the junction left unmatched. The DNA of the CDR3 is TGTGCCAGCTCAGCCAGGGGGCCGAACACTGAAGCTTTCTTT. This encodes CASSARGPNTEAFF.

This clonotype was picked up many times. V gene TRBV6-2 or TRBV6-3 combines with J gene TRBJ2-7; D unresolved. The CDR3 runs 13 residues. Germline-derived CDR1 and CDR2 are MNHEY and SVGEGT. CDR3 DNA sequence: TGTGCCAGCAGTTACTCGCCTTCCTACGAGCAGCACGTC. Translated, it gives CASSYSPSYEQHV.

The rearrangement joins TRBV14 to TRBJ2-1; 8 nucleotides agree with TRBD2. J gave up 4 bases and V 3 bases, and 20 bases lay outside the gene matches. CDR1 SGHDN and CDR2 FVKESK come from the germline V gene. This CDR3 has 20 amino acids. CDR3 sequence (DNA): TGTGCCAGCAGCCACCCCCTCATCCTAGCGGGCGGAAACATTTACAATGAGCAGTTCTTC. It encodes CASSHPLILAGGNIYNEQFF. Full variable domain (rest looked up from reference TRBV14 and TRBJ2-1): EAGVTQFPSHSVIEKGQTVTLRCDPISGHDNLYWYRRVMGKEIKFLLHFVKESKQDESGMPNNRFLAERTGGTYSTLKVQPAELEDSGVYFCASSHPLILAGGNIYNEQFFGPGTRLTVL.

This clonotype was detected many times. J is TRBJ1-2 and V is TRBV10-3; a possible D gene is TRBD1 (5 bases). V lost 2 bases, J lost 1 base, and 8 bases lay in between. The CDR3 sequence is 14 residues long. Germline V gives CDR1 ENHRY, CDR2 SYGVKD. The CDR3 here is CAISERQNNYGYTF. In DNA form, the CDR3 reads TGTGCCATCAGTGAGAGACAGAATAACTATGGCTACACCTTC.

This clonotype was observed a handful of times. The chain is built from TRBV28 and TRBJ1-6; 7 bases match TRBD1. Germline V gene lookup returns CDR1 MDHEN and CDR2 SYDVKM. V dropped 3 bases and J dropped 10; count of bases not matched to a gene: 6. The CDR3 runs to 14 residues. DNA of the CDR3: TGTGCCAGCAGTTTTATCAGGGGGACATCACCCCTCCACTTT. It translates to CASSFIRGTSPLHF.

This chain joins TRBV19 and TRBJ1-5, with D unclear. The CDR3 has 12 residues. Per germline, CDR1 LNHDA and CDR2 SQIVND (reference sequence). Trimming stripped 4 bases from V and 15 bases from J, with 16 bases between. The chain's CDR3 is CASSRGKDLPHF. The CDR3 coding sequence is TGTGCCAGTAGTAGAGGGAAGGACCTCCCGCATTTT.

The V call is TRBV6-2 or TRBV6-3, the J call TRBJ1-4; D may be TRBD1 (5 bases). The CDR3 runs 14 residues. Germline V gene lookup returns CDR1 MNHEY and CDR2 SVGEGT. V dropped 6 bases and J dropped 8 bases, with 16 bases sitting between them. The CDR3 spells CASRRGGNSEKLFF. The CDR3 nucleotides read TGTGCCAGCAGACGCGGGGGAAACAGCGAAAAACTGTTTTTT.

This clonotype was picked up many times. The V gene is TRBV7-6, the J gene TRBJ2-5; weak D call: TRBD2 (7 bases). Trimming stripped 3 bases from V and 3 bases from J, with 11 bases between. The CDR3 has 14 residues. Germline V lookup: CDR1 SGHVS, CDR2 FNYEAQ. CDR3 nucleotides: TGTGCCAGCAGCTTTGGGGGGGCCAAAGAGACCCAGTACTTC. It codes for CASSFGGAKETQYF.

This clonotype was counted at least ten times. This chain links TRBV10-3 with TRBJ1-1; D is uncertain. The CDR3 runs to 15 residues. CDR1 ENHRY and CDR2 SYGVKD come from the germline V gene. The V gene lost 0 bases and the J gene lost 0 bases, with 8 bases spanning the gap. The CDR3 nucleotides are TGTGCCATCAGTGAGTCGAAGTTCTTGAACACTGAAGCTTTCTTT. The encoded protein is CAISESKFLNTEAFF.

This clonotype occurred many times. V and J are TRBV28 and TRBJ2-7; D might be TRBD1 or TRBD2, each matching 5 bases. This CDR3 spans 13 amino acids. Trimming removed 3 bases from V and 4 bases from J, with 10 bases in between. Germline CDR1 is MDHEN and CDR2 is SYDVKM. The CDR3 sequence is CASSFTGPYEQYF. Written as DNA, the CDR3 is TGTGCCAGCAGTTTTACGGGACCATACGAGCAGTACTTC.

This chain links TRBV14 with TRBJ2-1; 8 positions agree with TRBD1. Germline V gene data show CDR1 as SGHDN and CDR2 as FVKESK. The CDR3 runs 15 residues. The V gene end was trimmed by 4 bases and the J gene end by 8 bases; junction bases not matched to a gene: 10. The CDR3 nucleotides are TGTGCCAGCAGCCCCCGGACAGGGTTGATAGATGAGCAGTTCTTC. Protein: CASSPRTGLIDEQFF. The variable domain in full, completed from reference TRBV14 and TRBJ2-1, reads EAGVTQFPSHSVIEKGQTVTLRCDPISGHDNLYWYRRVMGKEIKFLLHFVKESKQDESGMPNNRFLAERTGGTYSTLKVQPAELEDSGVYFCASSPRTGLIDEQFFGPGTRLTVL.

This clonotype was observed many times. The CDR3 loop is CASSQVSLADSYEQYF. The CDR3 DNA reads as TGTGCCAGCAGCCAAGTTAGCCTAGCGGACTCCTACGAGCAGTACTTC. The chain recombines TRBV4-2 with TRBJ2-7; 7 bases fit TRBD2. Trimming at V came to 1 base and at J to 0 bases, leaving 6 bases not matched to a gene. Germline V CDR1 and CDR2: LGHNA, YNFKEQ. This CDR3 region has 16 residues.

On this clonotype itself: It is likely a read error: a sequence one base away is far more abundant. The chain links TRBV2 to TRBJ1-1; D remains ambiguous. This CDR3 comprises 12 residues. V was cut by 5 bases and J by 0 bases, with 4 bases left in between. The germline V gene encodes CDR1 SNHLY and CDR2 FYNNEI. The DNA for the CDR3 is TGTGCCAGCAGTTACGTGAACACTGAAGCTTTCTTT. It codes for CASSYVNTEAFF.